This TCR beta chain was identified in a study of CD8 T cells in Susac syndrome. It was with random hexamers that about 0.45 to 1 ug RNA was reverse transcribed. TCRdb reanalysed the immunoSEQ multiplex PCR reads using MiXCR and keeps one entry per CDR3 protein. In the table there are some 120,000 distinct CDR3 sequences, 92% of which are singletons. The V gene's germline CDR1 is DFQATT and CDR2 SNEGSKA (reference sequence). The V segment lost 5 bases and the J segment 7 bases; nucleotides outside the gene matches: 6. The CDR3 length is 12 residues. Healthy donors acted as controls, with matching for age and sex.

The receptor's source is a human donor in good health. Source material: CD4+ T cells from PBMCs. The V and J genes are TRBV20-1 and TRBJ1-1; 8 bases line up with TRBD1. The CDR3 DNA sequence: TGCAGTGCTTCCCCGGACAGGGTTGAAGCTTTCTTT. Its translation is CSASPDRVEAFF.